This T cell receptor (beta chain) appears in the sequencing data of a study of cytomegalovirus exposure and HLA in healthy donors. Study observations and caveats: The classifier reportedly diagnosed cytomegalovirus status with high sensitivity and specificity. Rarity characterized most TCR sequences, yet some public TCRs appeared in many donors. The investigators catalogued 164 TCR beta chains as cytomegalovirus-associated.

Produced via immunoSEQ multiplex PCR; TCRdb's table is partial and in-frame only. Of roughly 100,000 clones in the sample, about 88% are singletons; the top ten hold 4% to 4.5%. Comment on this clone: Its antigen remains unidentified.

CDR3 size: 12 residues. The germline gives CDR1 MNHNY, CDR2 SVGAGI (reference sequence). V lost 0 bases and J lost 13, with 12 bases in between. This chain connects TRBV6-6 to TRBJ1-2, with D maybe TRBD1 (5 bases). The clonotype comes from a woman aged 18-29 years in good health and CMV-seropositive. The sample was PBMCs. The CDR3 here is CASSYSVQGSTF. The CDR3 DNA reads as TGTGCCAGCAGTTACTCGGTTCAGGGTTCCACCTTC.